Included here is one TCR beta chain sequence, with context. The antigen remains undetermined. This sample is part of a study of T cells after yellow fever vaccination. Study-level background: Where fractions had low cell numbers, libraries were prepared from them with the SMART-Seq v4 Ultra Low Input RNA kit.

The study made its TCR cDNA through 5'RACE template switching. That step introduced a universal primer site along with UMIs. TCRdb called the 5' RACE reads again in MiXCR, with one record for every CDR3 protein. In the table there are about 510,000 distinct CDR3 sequences, 21% of which are singletons. Findings and limits, study-wide: Overlap between CD4 and CD8 compartments was detected for a small share of clonotypes.

Specimen: PBMCs, collected around 3 weeks after the first yellow fever vaccination. The receptor was derived from a man in his late teens or twenties who received the YFV17D yellow fever vaccine.

The CDR3 sequence is CASSLFRDTQYF. The CDR3 nucleotides are TGTGCCAGCAGCTTATTCCGAGATACGCAGTATTTT. This chain joins TRBV7-2 and TRBJ2-3; D unclear. From germline, CDR1 is SGHTA and CDR2 FQGNSA. The CDR3 loop spans 12 amino acids. The V and J ends lost 2 bases and 5 bases respectively, with 5 bases between them.